This TCR beta chain was retrieved from a study of blood T cell repertoires in COVID-19. Profiling relied on immunoSEQ multiplex PCR, and the TCRdb table lists in-frame clones only, not all of them. The repertoire holds approximately 200,000 clones, roughly nine tenths seen once, with less than 3% in the top ten. Germline loops: CDR1 LNHDA, CDR2 SQIVND (reference sequence). Between the trimmed V and J ends, which lost 9 bases and 4 bases, there was a span of 21 bases. The CDR3 has 15 amino acids. The sequence came from a woman under 40 with active or convalescent COVID-19. The V and J genes are TRBV19 and TRBJ2-5; D perhaps matches TRBD2 (5 bases). The sample consisted of peripheral blood. As DNA, the CDR3 is TGTGCCAGCAGCATATCCTCGAGGGTAGGAGAGACCCAGTACTTC. Translated: CASSISSRVGETQYF.